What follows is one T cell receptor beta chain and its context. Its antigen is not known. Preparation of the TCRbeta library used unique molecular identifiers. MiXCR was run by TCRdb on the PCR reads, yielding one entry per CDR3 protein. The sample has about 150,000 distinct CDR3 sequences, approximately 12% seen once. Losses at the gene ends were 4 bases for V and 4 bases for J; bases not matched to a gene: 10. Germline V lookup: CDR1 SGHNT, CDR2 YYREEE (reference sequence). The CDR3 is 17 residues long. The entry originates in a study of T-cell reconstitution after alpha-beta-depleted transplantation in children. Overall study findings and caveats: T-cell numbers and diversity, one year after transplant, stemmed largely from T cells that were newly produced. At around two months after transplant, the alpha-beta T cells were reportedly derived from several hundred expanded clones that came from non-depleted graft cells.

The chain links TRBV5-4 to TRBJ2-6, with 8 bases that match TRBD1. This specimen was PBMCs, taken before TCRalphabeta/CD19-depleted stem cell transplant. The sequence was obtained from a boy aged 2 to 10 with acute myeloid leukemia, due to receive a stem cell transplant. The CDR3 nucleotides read TGTGCCAGCAGCATCAACCAGGGGGCGAAAGGGGCCAACGTCCTGACTTTC. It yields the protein CASSINQGAKGANVLTF.